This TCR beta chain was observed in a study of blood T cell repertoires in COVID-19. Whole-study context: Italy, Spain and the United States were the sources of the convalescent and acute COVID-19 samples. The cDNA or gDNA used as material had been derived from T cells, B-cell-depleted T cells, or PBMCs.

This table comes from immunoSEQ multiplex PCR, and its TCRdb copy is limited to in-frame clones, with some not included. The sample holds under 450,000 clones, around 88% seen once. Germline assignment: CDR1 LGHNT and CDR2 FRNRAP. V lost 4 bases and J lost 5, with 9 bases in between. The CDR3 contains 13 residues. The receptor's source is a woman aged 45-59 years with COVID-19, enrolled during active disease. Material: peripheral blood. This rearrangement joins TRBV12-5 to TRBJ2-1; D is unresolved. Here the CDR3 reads CASGSPGHNEQFF. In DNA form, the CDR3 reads TGTGCTAGTGGTTCCCCGGGTCACAATGAGCAGTTCTTC.